The entry below gives a single T cell receptor beta chain sequence along with its context. Each PCR replicate from the sorted subsets contained about 200 ng DNA, which is roughly 33,000 T cell genomes. Sequenced by immunoSEQ multiplex PCR; TCRdb stores in-frame clones only, minus some. This sample carries 740,000 or so clones, 55% to 85% of them seen once, and the ten largest clones take around 2%. The data belong to a study of shared clonotypes between healthy human individuals. CD4+ cells underwent separation, giving CD45RA+ naive and CD45RA-negative memory subsets. Sequencing was performed on memory CD4+ T cells sorted from blood. Specified subset: CD45RA-negative fraction. The clonotype comes from a woman aged 25 to 45 in good health.

CDR3 sequence: CSVEGHTQGLVKSEQFF. CDR3 nucleotides: TGCAGCGTTGAAGGCCACACCCAGGGGCTGGTAAAGAGTGAGCAGTTCTTC. This chain links TRBV29-1 with TRBJ2-1; tentatively, D is TRBD1 (6 bases). CDR3 length: 17 amino acids. Germline values: CDR1 SQVTM, CDR2 ANQGSEA. V lost 1 base and J lost 9, with 25 bases in between.